The entry below describes one TCR beta chain. These data originate in a study of T cells in Graves' hyperthyroidism and ophthalmopathy. Across the whole study: At initial diagnosis, before any treatment had begun, peripheral blood was obtained.

The investigators amplified TCR beta CDR3 regions from RNA transcripts. An initial round of RT-PCR targeting the TCR CDR3 relied on the HTBI primer set. TCRdb re-analysed the multiplex PCR reads in MiXCR, keeping a single row per CDR3 protein. Of roughly 570,000 distinct CDR3 sequences listed, approximately 15% are singletons. The specimen sequenced was blood. This clonotype was obtained from a woman younger than 45 with Graves' hyperthyroidism.

CDR3 region: CAWSVGGSSYNEQFF. CDR3 bases: TGTGCCTGGAGTGTCGGCGGGAGCTCCTACAATGAGCAGTTCTTC. The chain links TRBV30 to TRBJ2-1, with TRBD2 identical over 7 bases. CDR1 GTSNPN and CDR2 SVGIG come from the germline V gene (reference sequence). The CDR3 has 15 amino acids. V shed 0 bases, J shed 0 bases, and the junction held 2 bases outside the gene matches.